The 16 T cell receptor beta chains reported below all come from one sample, sequenced in a study of T cells after yellow fever vaccination. One entry per CDR3 protein, called by TCRdb with MiXCR from the 5' RACE reads. The repertoire includes hundreds of thousands of distinct CDR3 sequences, less than 20% of them detected once, and around 15% sits in the top ten. The sample was PBMCs, taken 5 days after the first yellow fever vaccination. All receptors derive from a man aged 18 to 30 who received the YFV17D yellow fever vaccine.

The V call is TRBV24-1, the J call TRBJ1-5, with 8 bases matching TRBD1. V gave up 4 bases and J gave up 1 base; unmatched junction bases: 5. Germline V gene lookup returns CDR1 KGHDR and CDR2 SFDVKD. The CDR3 runs to 16 residues. In nucleotides, the CDR3 is TGTGCCACCAGTGACAATCGACAGGGGAGCAATCAGCCCCAGCATTTT. This codes for CATSDNRQGSNQPQHF.

There are a few counts of this clonotype. This chain connects TRBV2 to TRBJ1-2, with TRBD1 matching over 7 bases. Germline V CDR1 and CDR2: SNHLY, FYNNEI. CDR3 length equals 13 residues. The ends lost 8 bases at V and 5 bases at J; junction bases unmatched: 8. The DNA of the CDR3 is TGTGCCAGCTTGGGACAGACAGGGTATGGCTACACCTTC. Translating it yields CASLGQTGYGYTF.

This chain uses TRBV11-3 with TRBJ2-1; D unclear. Trimming removed 0 bases from V and 5 bases from J, with 8 bases in between. Germline V lookup: CDR1 SGHNT, CDR2 YENEEA. This CDR3 comprises 14 residues. The CDR3 DNA sequence: TGTGCCAGCAGCTTAGATCCATCCGACAATGAGCAGTTCTTC. It specifies CASSLDPSDNEQFF.

In this sample, this clonotype turned up once. The chain uses TRBV5-6 and TRBJ1-5; TRBD1 matches 7 bases. Germline values: CDR1 SGHDT, CDR2 YYEEEE. J lost 0 bases, V lost 4 bases, and 10 bases had no gene match. This CDR3 region has 17 residues. The CDR3 nucleotides are TGTGCCAGCAGCCGACTATTACAGGGGAATAGCAATCAGCCCCAGCATTTT. Protein: CASSRLLQGNSNQPQHF.

This sequence joins TRBV19 and TRBJ1-1; D is uncertain. V lost 3 bases and J lost 7, with 9 bases in between. CDR3 size: 12 residues. The germline CDR1 and CDR2 sequences are LNHDA and SQIVND (reference sequence). The CDR3 DNA reads TGTGCCAGTAGTATGGAACCGTTTGAAGCTTTCTTT. The encoded protein is CASSMEPFEAFF.

The chain links TRBV9 to TRBJ2-5; no definite D call. This CDR3 is 15 amino acids long. V lost 0 bases and J 4 bases, leaving 13 bases between the germline ends. Germline-derived CDR1 and CDR2 are SGDLS and YYNGEE. DNA of the CDR3: TGTGCCAGCAGCGTAGGGTCATACTGGGGAGAGACCCAGTACTTC. As protein: CASSVGSYWGETQYF.

This chain links TRBV28 with TRBJ1-1, with D perhaps matching TRBD1 (6 bases). CDR1 is MDHEN, CDR2 SYDVKM, per germline. Trimming stripped 5 bases from V and 8 bases from J, with 18 bases between. The CDR3 is made up of 14 amino acids. For the CDR3, the DNA is TGTGCCAGCAGTCTTATGGGGACACGCAAGGAAGCTTTCTTT. Translation: CASSLMGTRKEAFF.

This clonotype showed up many times. This sequence joins TRBV7-9 and TRBJ2-1, with D perhaps matching TRBD2 (6 bases). The germline CDR1 and CDR2 sequences are SEHNR and FQNEAQ (reference sequence). V was pared by 5 bases and J by 6 bases, with 11 bases between. There are 13 residues in the CDR3. The CDR3 protein is CASSPLALNEQFF. CDR3 in DNA: TGTGCCAGCAGCCCACTAGCTCTCAATGAGCAGTTCTTC. Complete variable domain (other parts from reference TRBV7-9 and TRBJ2-1): DTGVSQNPRHKITKRGQNVTFRCDPISEHNRLYWYRQTLGQGPEFLTYFQNEAQLEKSRLLSDRFSAERPKGSFSTLEIQRTEQGDSAMYLCASSPLALNEQFFGPGTRLTVL.

This chain joins TRBV11-2 and TRBJ2-3; 8 positions agree with TRBD2. The junction had 12 bases not matched to a gene; V was cut back by 4 bases and J by 0 bases. The germline CDR1 and CDR2 sequences are SGHAT and FQNNGV. This CDR3 has 18 amino acids. The CDR3 reads CASSWGSGGGSSTDTQYF. CDR3 nucleotide sequence: TGTGCCAGCAGCTGGGGGAGCGGGGGTGGTTCTAGCACAGATACGCAGTATTTT.

The chain couples TRBV6-1 to TRBJ2-1, with 14 nucleotides matching TRBD2. J was trimmed by 4 bases and V by 5 bases; bases with no gene match: 7. CDR1 and CDR2 from the germline V gene are MNHNS and SASEGT. The CDR3 has 17 residues. The CDR3 protein is CASSPRGLAGAYNEQFF. In nucleotides, the CDR3 is TGTGCCAGCAGTCCCCGGGGACTAGCGGGGGCATACAATGAGCAGTTCTTC.

This clonotype has a handful of counts. The rearrangement uses TRBV29-1 and TRBJ2-1; 9 bases align to TRBD1. V dropped 4 bases and J dropped 6; count of bases not matched to a gene: 10. Germline V gene lookup returns CDR1 SQVTM and CDR2 ANQGSEA. The CDR3 covers 15 residues. The CDR3 bases are TGCAGCGTTGTACTCGGGACAGGGATGGGCAATGAGCAGTTCTTC. Encoded protein: CSVVLGTGMGNEQFF.

The rearrangement joins TRBV15 to TRBJ1-3; D is uncertain. The CDR3 runs 12 residues. Germline lookup yields CDR1 LNHNV and CDR2 YYDKDF (reference sequence). Trimming left V 6 bases short and J 0 bases short, with 3 bases between. CDR3 DNA sequence: TGTGCCACCAGGACCTCTGGAAACACCATATATTTT. Protein product: CATRTSGNTIYF.

At least ten counts were recorded for this clonotype. The chain carries TRBV6-6 and TRBJ1-1; D remains ambiguous. V gave up 6 bases and J gave up 6 bases, with 11 bases separating them. The germline gives CDR1 MNHNY, CDR2 SVGAGI (reference sequence). CDR3 length: 12 residues. The CDR3 DNA reads as TGTGCCAGCAGCCTCAGTGGCCCTGAAGCTTTCTTT. It codes for CASSLSGPEAFF.

The rearrangement uses TRBV5-6 and TRBJ1-5; D not certain. Germline assignment: CDR1 SGHDT and CDR2 YYEEEE. The CDR3 length is 17 residues. V was shortened by 2 bases and J by 5 bases, with 20 bases between the two germline ends. CDR3 amino acids: CASSFRSVTLPDQPQHF. The CDR3 DNA reads as TGTGCCAGCAGCTTTCGGTCAGTGACACTTCCAGATCAGCCCCAGCATTTT. The variable domain in full, completed from reference TRBV5-6 and TRBJ1-5, reads DAGVTQSPTHLIKTRGQQVTLRCSPKSGHDTVSWYQQALGQGPQFIFQYYEEEERQRGNFPDRFSGHQFPNYSSELNVNALLLGDSALYLCASSFRSVTLPDQPQHFGDGTRLSIL.

This clonotype was counted a few times. The gene calls are TRBV20-1 and TRBJ1-5; 8 bases align to TRBD1. The CDR3 is 13 residues long. J gave up 7 bases and V 3 bases, and 5 bases lay outside the gene matches. CDR1 and CDR2 (germline): DFQATT, SNEGSKA (reference sequence). CDR3 in amino acids: CSASGQGGQPQHF. CDR3 DNA: TGCAGTGCTAGTGGACAGGGCGGGCAGCCCCAGCATTTT.

This clonotype was recorded many times. In nucleotides, the CDR3 is TGTGCCAGCAGTTACTCGCCGGGGGACGAAAAACTGTTTTTT. Translated, it gives CASSYSPGDEKLFF. This chain uses TRBV6-5 with TRBJ1-4, with a possible D match to TRBD1 (5 bases). The CDR3 has 14 residues. V shed 0 bases and J shed 8 bases, with 10 bases lying between them. Per germline, CDR1 MNHEY and CDR2 SVGAGI.